Each of the 16 T cell receptor beta chains below was sequenced from the same sample in a study of blood T cells in healthy people across ages. For the second PCR, which ran for about 7 to 11 cycles, a sample-barcoded 5' primer and a J-beta primer mix were used. A single record per CDR3 protein comes from TCRdb applying MiXCR to the 5' RACE reads. This table holds about 1.5 million distinct CDR3 sequences, 35% to 45% found once. The sample comprised blood. These receptors all stem from a woman under 30 in good health.

The V call is TRBV29-1, the J call TRBJ1-1, with 9 bases identical to TRBD1. Trimming cost V 5 bases and J 11 bases; bases outside gene matches: 9. CDR1 and CDR2 (germline): SQVTM, ANQGSEA. The CDR3 has 12 residues. For the CDR3, the DNA is TGCAGCGTTCAGGGACAGGGAGTCTGGGCTTTCTTT. This encodes CSVQGQGVWAFF.

This clonotype was observed a handful of times. V and J are TRBV7-9 and TRBJ2-7, with 7 bases that match TRBD1. J lost 0 bases, V lost 5 bases, and 10 bases had no gene match. CDR1 is SEHNR, CDR2 FQNEAQ, per germline (reference sequence). This CDR3 region has 16 residues. CDR3 DNA: TGTGCCAGCAGCCACAGGGGCAGGGGGTCCTCCTACGAGCAGTACTTC. Amino acids: CASSHRGRGSSYEQYF.

The CDR3 sequence: CASSDLAGGLGNEQFF. CDR3 coding DNA: TGTGCCAGCAGCGATCTAGCGGGGGGGCTCGGCAATGAGCAGTTCTTC. The chain joins TRBV11-2 to TRBJ2-1, with TRBD2 identical over 12 bases. J lost 6 bases, V lost 5 bases, and 8 bases had no gene match. Germline CDR1 SGHAT, CDR2 FQNNGV. This CDR3 has 16 amino acids.

The rearrangement links TRBV3-1 to TRBJ2-3; 8 bases are shared with TRBD2. Losses at the gene ends were 5 bases for V and 5 bases for J; bases not matched to a gene: 6. This CDR3 is built from 14 residues. Germline loops: CDR1 LGHDT, CDR2 YNNKEL (reference sequence). CDR3 bases: TGTGCCAGCAGCAATGGACTAGCAGGAGATACGCAGTATTTT. It encodes CASSNGLAGDTQYF.

This chain uses TRBV6-2 or TRBV6-3 with TRBJ2-1, with D perhaps given as TRBD1 or TRBD2 (6 bases each). Germline CDR1 MNHEY, CDR2 SVGEGT. This CDR3 is built from 14 residues. CDR3 DNA: TGTGTCAGTTCTTGGGGGGCGTATTCCAATGAGCAGTTCTTC. Amino acid sequence: CVSSWGAYSNEQFF.

The chain recombines TRBV21-1 with TRBJ2-5; the table calls TRBD2, which could not be checked here. TRBV21-1 is deemed a pseudogene. This CDR3 contains 16 residues. The CDR3 DNA reads TGTGCCAGCAGCCCAAGTGGGGACGGGTCCTACAATGAGCAGTACTTC. Translating it yields CASSPSGDGSYNEQYF.

This chain joins TRBV5-1 and TRBJ1-1, with TRBD1 as a possible D gene (5 bases). This CDR3 is built from 20 residues. In germline, CDR1 is SGHRS, CDR2 YFSETQ. Trimming shortened V by 0 bases and J by 1 base, and 25 bases separated the two germline ends. The chain's CDR3 is CASSLVQGTANLPGNTEAFF. Written as DNA, the CDR3 is TGCGCCAGCAGCTTGGTGCAGGGTACCGCCAACCTCCCGGGGAACACTGAAGCTTTCTTT.

V is TRBV4-3 and J is TRBJ1-5; D is unclear. The CDR3 runs to 15 residues. Germline loops: CDR1 LGHNA, CDR2 YSLEER. Between the trimmed V and J ends, which lost 3 bases and 1 base, there was a span of 10 bases. CDR3 nucleotides: TGCGCCAGCAGCCACGATCTGGACAGCAATCAGCCCCAGCATTTT. Encoded protein: CASSHDLDSNQPQHF.

V usage is TRBV4-2 and J usage is TRBJ1-6, with D perhaps matching TRBD1 (5 bases). CDR3 length equals 17 residues. Germline CDR1 reads LGHNA; CDR2 reads YNFKEQ. Trimming shortened V by 0 bases and J by 10 bases, and 19 bases separated the two germline ends. CDR3 coding DNA: TGTGCCAGCAGCCAAGATGGCGGTGTTCCTCAGGGATCACCCCTCCACTTT. It encodes CASSQDGGVPQGSPLHF.

The sample holds a few counts of this clonotype. The chain recombines TRBV29-1 with TRBJ2-1; 8 bases are shared with TRBD1. V was clipped by 2 bases and J by 4 bases; unmatched bases: 10. CDR3 length equals 16 residues. CDR1 and CDR2 (germline): SQVTM, ANQGSEA. CDR3 DNA sequence: TGCAGCGTTGAACAGAGCGACAGGGGCCTATACAATGAGCAGTTCTTC. Translation gives CSVEQSDRGLYNEQFF.

This chain uses TRBV28 with TRBJ2-5, with 9 bases aligning to TRBD2. V was clipped by 10 bases and J by 1 base; unmatched bases: 7. The CDR3 extends over 14 amino acids. The germline V gene has CDR1 MDHEN and CDR2 SYDVKM. CDR3 in amino acids: CAILAGEVQETQYF. The CDR3 nucleotides are TGTGCCATCTTAGCGGGAGAGGTCCAAGAGACCCAGTACTTC.

This chain uses TRBV24-1 with TRBJ2-5, with no clear D. Trimming took off 9 bases at V and 7 bases at J, with 23 bases between the two ends. Germline CDR1 KGHDR, CDR2 SFDVKD. CDR3 length: 15 residues. CDR3 sequence reads: CATESGVGPLGTQYF. Written as DNA, the CDR3 is TGTGCCACCGAGTCGGGCGTAGGACCATTAGGGACCCAGTACTTC.

This clonotype showed up just a few times. This chain links TRBV6-5 with TRBJ2-5; D is undetermined. The J call is uncertain, as TRBJ2-7 better fits the DNA end. CDR3 length: 16 residues. The germline CDR1 and CDR2 sequences are MNHEY and SVGAGI. The CDR3 DNA follows: TGTGCCAGCAGCCCTAGTAGGGCTAACCCGGTGGGCGAGCAGTACTTC. Its protein product is CASSPSRANPVGEQYF.

This clonotype was counted a few times. CDR3 loop: CASGDPGTEAFF. CDR3 coding DNA: TGTGCCAGCGGGGACCCGGGCACTGAAGCTTTCTTT. This rearrangement joins TRBV6-6 to TRBJ1-1; tentatively, D is TRBD1 (5 bases). The V gene's germline CDR1 is MNHNY and CDR2 SVGAGI (reference sequence). Deletions cut 8 bases from V and 4 bases from J, with 11 bases between. CDR3 size: 12 residues.

The chain employs TRBV4-3 and TRBJ2-5; TRBD2 might be the D (6 bases). This CDR3 is built from 16 residues. CDR1 and CDR2 (germline): LGHNA, YSLEER. The V end was cut by 0 bases, the J end by 4 bases, with 15 bases between. The CDR3 nucleotides are TGCGCCAGCAGCCAAGATTTACTAGCTCGGGCAGAGACCCAGTACTTC. It encodes CASSQDLLARAETQYF.

Remarks on this clonotype: Germline and junction disagree at one end, which may indicate a read error. V and J are TRBV7-7 and TRBJ2-3, with 9 bases matching TRBD2. The V gene's germline CDR1 is SSHAT and CDR2 FNYEAQ (reference sequence). The CDR3 totals 15 residues. The CDR3 here is CASSLSLAGMDTQYF. CDR3 DNA: TGTGCTAGCAGCTTAAGTCTAGCGGGGATGGATACGCAGTATTTT. Supplemented by reference TRBV7-7 and TRBJ2-3, the full variable domain reads GAGVSQSPRYKVTKRGQDVTLRCDPISSHATLYWYQQALGQGPEFLTYFNYEAQPDKSGLPSDRFSAERPEGSISTLTIQRTEQRDSAMYRCASSLSLAGMDTQYFGPGTRLTVL.